The next 8 T cell receptor beta chains were all read from a single sample in a study of OX40 agonist ivuxolimab in advanced cancers. Sequencing used immunoSEQ multiplex PCR; TCRdb keeps in-frame clones, though not all of them. Among under 80,000 clones listed, 85% were seen once. This specimen consisted of CD4+ or CD8+ T cells sorted from blood, obtained in a trial of the OX40 agonist ivuxolimab. The receptors here all came from an adult with an advanced solid tumor such as melanoma, head and neck, liver or kidney cancer.

This clone has more than one count but fewer than ten. The rearrangement joins TRBV10-2 to TRBJ1-5; D may be TRBD1 (6 bases). Germline CDR1 and CDR2: WSHSY and SAAADI. CDR3 length equals 14 residues. V was cut by 4 bases and J by 8 bases, with 15 bases left in between. The CDR3 DNA reads as TGCGCCAGCAGTGTGATGACAGGATTGGAGCCCCAGCATTTT. Amino acid sequence: CASSVMTGLEPQHF.

J is TRBJ2-2 and V is TRBV28; 8 positions agree with TRBD1. CDR1 is MDHEN, CDR2 SYDVKM, per germline. V was clipped by 4 bases and J by 5 bases; unmatched bases: 6. CDR3 length: 15 residues. The CDR3 DNA is TGTGCCAGCAGTTGGTTGGACAGGGAGACCGGGGAGCTGTTTTTT. The encoded protein is CASSWLDRETGELFF.

The chain's CDR3 is CATGRGSGEQYF. DNA of the CDR3: TGTGCCACCGGGCGGGGGTCGGGGGAGCAGTACTTC. The chain employs TRBV28 and TRBJ2-7; 7 bases line up with TRBD2. Trimming removed 10 bases from V and 7 bases from J; junction bases left unmatched: 10. In germline, CDR1 is MDHEN, CDR2 SYDVKM. This CDR3 has 12 residues.

V gene TRBV18 combines with J gene TRBJ2-1; TRBD2 agrees at 12 bases. CDR3 length: 14 amino acids. V lost 6 bases, J lost 5 bases, and 2 bases stayed unmatched. The germline gives CDR1 KGHSH, CDR2 LQKENI. In DNA, the CDR3 is TGTGCCAGCTCGCTAGCGGGAGGGAACAATGAGCAGTTCTTC. Residues: CASSLAGGNNEQFF.

The rearrangement links TRBV11-2 to TRBJ1-6; D perhaps matches TRBD1 (6 bases). V lost 6 bases and J 5 bases, leaving 14 bases between the germline ends. Germline-derived CDR1 and CDR2 are SGHAT and FQNNGV. The length of the CDR3 is 15 residues. In nucleotides, the CDR3 is TGTGCCAGCAGACGTCCGGGACAAAATAATTCACCCCTCCACTTT. As protein: CASRRPGQNNSPLHF.

The rearrangement links TRBV28 to TRBJ1-5, with D possibly being TRBD1 (5 bases). The CDR3 consists of 13 residues. V was shortened by 6 bases and J by 6 bases, with 12 bases between the two germline ends. Germline assignment: CDR1 MDHEN and CDR2 SYDVKM. As DNA, the CDR3 is TGTGCCAGCAGCATGGGGGGAATTCAGCCCCAGCATTTT. Protein: CASSMGGIQPQHF.

This chain links TRBV21-1 with TRBJ2-7. TRBV21-1 is flagged as a pseudogene. The CDR3 contains 18 residues. The CDR3 reads CASSNGGSRSRGDCEQYF. The CDR3 DNA follows: TGTGCCAGCAGCAATGGAGGCTCTCGGTCAAGGGGCGACTGCGAGCAGTACTTC.

The chain couples TRBV29-1 to TRBJ2-2; 7 nucleotides line up with TRBD2. This CDR3 spans 13 amino acids. Trimming cost V 4 bases and J 5 bases; bases outside gene matches: 4. CDR1 SQVTM and CDR2 ANQGSEA come from the germline V gene. The CDR3, as DNA: TGCAGCGTTGGGGAGGGCGGGACCGGGGAGCTGTTTTTT. This encodes CSVGEGGTGELFF.